This T cell receptor beta chain was sequenced in a study of blood T cell repertoires in COVID-19. Looking at the study overall: Samples of COVID-19 (acute and convalescent) were obtained from the United States, Italy and Spain. T cells, B-cell-depleted T cells, or PBMCs supplied cDNA or gDNA.

Per the original data handling: Estimates of nucleated cell counts were drawn from the amplification of reference gene primers. Assay used: immunoSEQ multiplex PCR; TCRdb lists only in-frame clones, some missing. Clonal size and the V and J genes are those of that table, whereas D and trimming came from the DNA. The sample yields approximately 170,000 clones, 70% to 85% seen once. The CDR3 totals 13 residues. The V gene end was trimmed by 3 bases and the J gene end by 3 bases; junction bases not matched to a gene: 0. Germline CDR1 KGHSH, CDR2 LQKENI. On this clone: Other nucleotide sequences from this sample produce the same CDR3.

The clonotype comes from a man older than 75 with COVID-19, enrolled during active disease. This sequence joins TRBV18 and TRBJ1-2; 8 positions agree with TRBD1. Sequenced material: peripheral blood. The CDR3 here is CASSPGQDYGYTF. The DNA for the CDR3 is TGTGCCAGCTCACCGGGACAGGACTATGGCTACACCTTC.